Sequencing of this T cell receptor beta chain was carried out in a study of beta chain features in type 1 diabetes (dated by TCRdb to between 2017 and 2018). In the study overall: No differences in mean age, gender distribution, total cell number or subset yield were found between patients and healthy donors. Whereas all 30 or so donors provided naive and central memory subsets, regulatory and stem cell-like memory subsets were isolated from just 8 patients and about 8 healthy donors. A total of 90 million to 140 million sorted cells were examined across all samples, and RNA yield correlated strongly with the number of cells per subset. In the study, TCRB repertoires of sorted circulating CD4+ T cell subsets from recently diagnosed type 1 diabetes patients were compared with those of matched healthy donors.

Each donor gave one peripheral blood draw, averaging roughly 0.11 L, which was collected into heparinised tubes. Naive, central memory, regulatory and stem cell-like memory CD4+ T cells were sorted on a BD FACSAria II using a panel including CD45RO, CCR7, CD25, CD127, CD95 and CD27. Every sorted population had a purity above 95%. PBMCs were isolated immediately by Lymphoprep density gradient centrifugation and stained directly without culture. To minimize batch effects, samples were stained and sorted in pairs, one healthy donor with one patient per experiment. The germline V gene provides CDR1 SNHLY and CDR2 FYNNEI. The CDR3, from cysteine to phenylalanine, totals 15 residues. Kept here is only the CDR3 DNA, which spans 45 bases and is read in frame from base 1. Unmatched junction bases come to 10, with V trimmed by 5 bases and J by 4 bases. The entire amount of isolated RNA was reverse transcribed using the High Capacity cDNA Reverse Transcription Kit, so the sequenced TCRB transcripts were expressed ones. Deep immunoSEQ sequencing was performed on naive, central memory and regulatory T cell samples, with an average of roughly 4 million total reads per sample. Sorted cells were lysed in RLT buffer, and RNA was extracted using DNase-treated RNeasy Micro or Mini kits according to cell number. Each cell subset was processed on its own to prevent cross-contamination, while patient and healthy donor samples were processed together. The immunoSEQ multiplex PCR was used to amplify TCRB sequences from cDNA, yielding 87-bp fragments that span the CDR3 region. The amplicons were sequenced using the Illumina HiSeq platform. The source study handled its data this way. PCR bias was corrected computationally using synthetic template baselines, and reads within Hamming distance 2 were collapsed, with unmergeable singletons discarded. Reads were aligned to IMGT to assign V, D and J genes, CDR3 length, and insertions or deletions at six rearrangement sites. Within each subset, clonotype counts were normalized to sorted cell number, after which true diversity and Gini coefficients were computed with the tcR R package. The overlap coefficient, calculated on TCRB nucleotide sequences, was used to quantify repertoire sharing. Out-of-frame TCRB sequences from naive cells were analyzed as a proxy for the pre-selection repertoire. The table comes from immuneACCESS by way of TCRdb, which keeps in-frame sequences with V and J called. Part of the clones is missing from these tables; in studies checked, under half for an unresolved V gene and the rest for unknown reasons. That table furnishes V, J and clone size, whereas the DNA furnished D and trimming. A total of about 900,000 clones appear in this sample, around a sixth of them only once. The ten largest clonotypes hold 0.02% to 0.03% of the sample.

Beyond this particular receptor, the publication reports: Naive, central memory and regulatory TCRB repertoires appeared more similar among patients than among healthy donors. PCR may preferentially amplify shorter templates, but because patient and control samples were amplified and corrected together, any resulting skew would affect both groups equally. Because cDNA was sequenced instead of genomic DNA, highly expressing activated cells could be over-represented, though the groups showed no difference in activation or CD3 levels. HLA sub-analyses involved small numbers of individuals, so any influence of HLA type on TCRB rearrangement remained unresolved. A moderate but significant shortening of TCRB CDR3 length was observed in type 1 diabetes patients in all four CD4+ subsets. At VDJ recombination sites, type 1 diabetes patients had fewer insertions and more deleted nucleotides, which implies abnormalities in thymic rearrangement.

Concerning this clone itself: Its antigen remains unidentified. Within one base of it there is no much larger clone, and no base qualities were kept.

The specimen was naive CD4+ T cells from blood. The cell subset or site label on this specimen signifies: true naive CD4+ T cells. The rearrangement joined TRBV2 to TRBJ1-1; TRBD1 matches 7 bases in the middle. This TCR was recovered from a young woman in good health. The CDR3 protein: CASSRRDRSSTEAFF. The bases read TGTGCCAGCAGTCGGAGGGACAGAAGTTCCACTGAAGCTTTCTTT.